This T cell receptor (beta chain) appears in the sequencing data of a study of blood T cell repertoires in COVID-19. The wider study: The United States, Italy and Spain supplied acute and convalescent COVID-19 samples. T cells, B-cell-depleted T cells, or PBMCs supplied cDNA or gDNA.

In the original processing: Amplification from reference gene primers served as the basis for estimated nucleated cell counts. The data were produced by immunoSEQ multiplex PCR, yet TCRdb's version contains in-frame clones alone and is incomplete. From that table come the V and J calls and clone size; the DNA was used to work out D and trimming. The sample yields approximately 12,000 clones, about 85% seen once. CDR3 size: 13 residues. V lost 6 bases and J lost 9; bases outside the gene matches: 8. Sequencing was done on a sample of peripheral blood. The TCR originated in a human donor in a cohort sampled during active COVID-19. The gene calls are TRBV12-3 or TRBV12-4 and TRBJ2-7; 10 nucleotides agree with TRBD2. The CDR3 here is CASRRTSGYLQYF. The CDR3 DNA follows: TGTGCCAGCAGACGGACTAGCGGATATTTGCAGTACTTC.